This T cell receptor beta chain comes out of a study of vaccination and CD4 T cells after COVID-19. Study-level background: Recovered patients in the cohort numbered six men and four women, two of them Hispanic.

Cultured CD4+ T-cell DNA underwent Oncomine TCR Beta short-read sequencing. From cultured CD4+ T cells, genomic DNA was extracted. One entry per CDR3 protein, called by TCRdb with MiXCR from the PCR reads. The repertoire has around 20,000 distinct CDR3 sequences, around 40% of them found once; the top ten carry around 8.5%. Treatment reported: roughly 10-day PBMC culture with coronavirus spike peptide pools or control peptides (ViraFEST assay). TCRs were sequenced by ViraFEST after antigen-specific T cells had been expanded with peptide pools. PCR positivity was dated March to December 2020, before US Alpha, Beta and Delta variants. The CDR3 runs 13 residues. Between the trimmed V and J ends, which lost 0 bases and 7 bases, there was a span of 10 bases. Germline CDR1 DFQATT, CDR2 SNEGSKA (reference sequence). This clonotype was seen just once. No antigen is known for it.

The sequenced sample was CD4+ T cells from blood, cultured in vitro, obtained after SARS-CoV-2 vaccination. The gene calls are TRBV20-1 and TRBJ1-5; D possibly corresponds to TRBD1 (5 bases). The receptor was derived from a human donor who had recovered from COVID-19. The CDR3 region is CSARDATGQPQHF. DNA for the CDR3: TGCAGTGCTAGAGATGCAACAGGCCAGCCCCAGCATTTT.